What follows is one T cell receptor beta chain and its context. This clonotype was observed at least ten times. No cognate antigen has been identified for it. The input lacks base qualities; no much larger clone sits a single base away. The TCR beta CDR3 regions were amplified from the RNA transcripts. The TCR CDR3 was subjected to a first round of RT-PCR using the HTBI primer set and the Qiagen OneStep RT-PCR kit. A second multiplex PCR round built the libraries, followed by size selection and purification. The libraries were sequenced on an Illumina HiSeq2000 using paired-end 100 bp reads. In the original analysis: SOAPnuke was used to process the raw data, throwing out any read that contained adapters or uncalled bases, had a mean Phred below 15, or lacked an exact constant-primer or identifier match. COPE v1.2.5 was used to merge the high-quality paired reads, and each unique nucleotide sequence was defined as a clonotype. Clonotypes were aligned to IMGT TRBV, TRBD and TRBJ reference segments using MiTCR v1.1. The analysis included only V-J combinations with a frequency above 0.0001, which together covered around 99% of the repertoires. A TCS score was defined as the ratio of F50 (clonal expansion) to E x V (chaos), with BLOSUM62-based TCRdist applied between CDR3 peptides within each V-J. Welch's t-statistics and random forest reduced roughly 500 V-J features to 13, which were used in a naive Bayes classifier (R e1071). The raw public data were reprocessed by TCRdb itself: fastp quality trimming at Q25, MiXCR clonotype calling, in-frame beta chains only. Each CDR3 protein appears once, grouped with its most common genes and DNA. The V and J calls were not made by the authors but by TCRdb's processing. The sample contains around 450,000 distinct CDR3 sequences, roughly 15% of them found a single time. The ten largest make up around 5.3% of the sample.

CDR1 and CDR2 are drawn from the germline V gene (reference sequence): LNHDA, SQIVND. The CDR3 starts with the cysteine, ends with the phenylalanine, and has 16 residues. The kept DNA is CDR3 alone, 48 bases in frame from the first base. Trimming at the junction amounts to 3 bases on V and 0 bases on J, and the germline ends lie 12 bases apart. A patient counted as having stable Graves' hyperthyroidism if no progression to ophthalmopathy occurred over 18 months of follow-up. Hyperthyroidism patients were aged 18 to 65 years and newly diagnosed, with disease duration of less than 2 months. Any patient with an uncontrolled infection, another autoimmune disease, pregnancy or lactation was excluded. Clinical symptoms, serum thyroxine and TRAb, thyroid ultrasound, and orbital computed tomography formed the basis for the diagnoses. PBMCs were isolated from 7.5 to 10 ml of fresh peripheral blood by Ficoll-Paque density gradient centrifugation. Total RNA was extracted using Trizol reagent, and RNA quality was assessed on an Agilent 2100 Bioanalyzer.

The record originates from a study of T cells in Graves' hyperthyroidism and ophthalmopathy (dated by TCRdb to 2018 to 2020). Background on the whole study: Peripheral blood samples were taken at the time of initial diagnosis, prior to any treatment. The study also compared thyroid tissue and blood T-cell repertoires from about six Graves' hyperthyroidism patients. To identify distinguishing TCR V-J signatures, a discovery cohort of about 100 patients was used, comprising 40 to 45 with Graves' ophthalmopathy and under 60 with stable Graves' hyperthyroidism. The approximately 100 discovery patients were divided at random into training and test sets in a 7:3 ratio. Following sampling, methimazole starting at 30 mg daily was given to hyperthyroidism patients, and high-dose intravenous methylprednisolone was given to ophthalmopathy patients. Prospective prediction of ophthalmopathy was tested in an independent validation cohort consisting of about 19 hyperthyroidism patients and around 16 patients who later progressed to ophthalmopathy. TCR Vbeta CDR3 sequencing of roughly 140 peripheral blood samples (about 45 ophthalmopathy, 75 or so hyperthyroidism and some 17 progressor patients) is reported in the paper.

Overall results and qualifications from the work: Most expanded thyroid clonotypes (frequency above 0.001) were also detected in blood, suggesting blood repertoires may reflect thyroid immune responses. Sample size was not statistically predetermined, and blinding of investigators to group allocation was not performed. During validation, the model predicted progression to ophthalmopathy a median of around six months ahead of onset, with around 65% sensitivity and roughly 75% specificity. In cross-validation, a model built on a 13 V-J signature told ophthalmopathy apart from stable hyperthyroidism with 85% to 90% sensitivity and roughly 83% specificity, and in testing the same model reached 80%/75%.

The sequence was obtained from a woman aged 18-30 years with Graves' hyperthyroidism. Sequencing input: blood. The receptor chain draws on TRBV19 and TRBJ2-1, with TRBD2 as a weak D call on 5 bases. The DNA sequence follows: TGTGCCAGTAGTATTAACGCAGCGGTCTCCTACAATGAGCAGTTCTTC. The resulting protein is CASSINAAVSYNEQFF.